The T cell receptor beta chain under discussion was sequenced for a study of shared clonotypes between healthy human individuals. This clone appeared once. Sequencing was performed with immunoSEQ multiplex PCR; in TCRdb, only in-frame clones are kept and a portion is missing. Altogether hundreds of thousands of clones are present, roughly 96% being singletons, with the ten largest covering about 0.11%. As defined, naive CD8 cells were CD45RO-negative and positively selected for CCR7, with terminally differentiated effector memory CD45RA+ cells excluded. Sequenced: naive CD8+ T cells sorted from blood. This receptor was identified in a woman aged 25 to 39 in good health.

The CDR3 DNA reads as TGTGCCAGCAGCTTCGGACTAGCGGGACCCGGCGATACGCAGTATTTT. It codes for CASSFGLAGPGDTQYF. J is TRBJ2-3 and V is TRBV11-2; 12 bases match TRBD2. The CDR3 covers 16 residues. Germline CDR1 and CDR2: SGHAT and FQNNGV. The trim removed 3 bases at V and 6 bases at J, leaving 7 bases unmatched. The variable domain in full, completed from reference TRBV11-2 and TRBJ2-3, reads EAGVAQSPRYKIIEKRQSVAFWCNPISGHATLYWYQQILGQGPKLLIQFQNNGVVDDSQLPKDRFSAERLKGVDSTLKIQPAKLEDSAVYLCASSFGLAGPGDTQYFGPGTRLTVL.